These T cell receptor beta chains were read from a single sample in a study of blood T cell repertoires in COVID-19. The assay was immunoSEQ multiplex PCR, and TCRdb's table has in-frame clones only and misses some. The data contain under 300,000 clones, 75% to 90% of them seen just once; the ten biggest clones take up 2% to 3%. The sample comprised PBMCs or T cells enriched from blood (not recorded which). The receptors come from a woman aged 18 to 35 who had recovered from COVID-19. Each CDR3 is given with its conserved first and last residue. The D gene is left open where the match is weak. Rows may omit the clone size; those that give it use once, few, many or a size class.

TRBV7-9	TRBJ1-1	-	-	TGTGCCAGCAGCGCTGCGGGGCAAACTGAAGCTTTCTTT	CASSAAGQTEAFF
TRBV6-1	TRBJ1-1	-	-	TGTGCCAGCAGTGAAGCGCGGCCTTACGCTGAAGCTTTCTTT	CASSEARPYAEAFF
TRBV7-3	TRBJ1-1	few	TRBD1	TGTGCCAGTCATCAGGGGGCAAACACTGAAGCTTTCTTT	CASHQGANTEAFF
TRBV16	TRBJ1-1	-	-	TGTGCCAGCACCCGGGGAGACACTGAAGCTTTCTTT	CASTRGDTEAFF
TRBV7-8	TRBJ1-4	once	-	TGTGCCAGCAGCTCGAGGTCGGGGGTGGGGGAAAAACTGTTTTTT	CASSSRSGVGEKLFF
TRBV5-1	TRBJ1-5	-	-	TGCGCCAGCAGCTTGGACAGCCCGAACAATCAGCCCCAGCATTTT	CASSLDSPNNQPQHF
TRBV28	TRBJ1-6	-	-	TGTGCCAGCAGTTTACCAAACTATAATTCACCCCTCCACTTT	CASSLPNYNSPLHF
TRBV5-1	TRBJ2-3	-	TRBD1	TGCGCCTCCACACGGACAGGGGGCGCAGATACGCAGTATTTT	CASTRTGGADTQYF
TRBV19	TRBJ2-1	once	TRBD1	TGTGCCAGTAGTATCCAGGGGGCGATGAAAAATGAGCAGTTCTTC	CASSIQGAMKNEQFF
TRBV21-1	TRBJ1-1	-	-	TGTGCCAGCCGACGACTACTCCACGGCCGGAACACTGAAGCTTTCTTT	CASRRLLHGRNTEAFF
TRBV28	TRBJ1-6	-	TRBD1	TGTGCCAGCAGTCTCAACAGGGGTTCACCCCTCCACTTT	CASSLNRGSPLHF
TRBV18	TRBJ1-1	-	-	TGTGCCAGCTCACCCTGGGGGCTAGGGCTGAACACTGAAGCTTTCTTT	CASSPWGLGLNTEAFF
TRBV7-6	TRBJ2-2	-	TRBD2	TGTGCCAGCACTGCCACTAGCGGGGGGGCAGGGGAGCTGTTTTTT	CASTATSGGAGELFF
TRBV19	TRBJ1-1	-	TRBD1	TGTGCCAGTAGTCAATTACAGGGGATGAACACTGAAGCTTTCTTT	CASSQLQGMNTEAFF
TRBV3-1/TRBV3-2	TRBJ1-5	-	-	TGTGCCAGCAGCCAAGCTCACCGCGGGCAGCCCCAGCATTTT	CASSQAHRGQPQHF